Listed below are T cell receptor beta chains from one sample, sequenced in a study of blood T cell repertoires in COVID-19. Only in-frame clones appear in the TCRdb table, and some are missing; sequencing was by immunoSEQ multiplex PCR. This table has 200,000 to 300,000 clones, approximately 88% appearing once. Material for sequencing was peripheral blood. Source of these receptors: a woman aged 25 to 45 with acute or convalescent COVID-19. Both conserved end residues are part of each CDR3. A D gene is named only where the DNA matches it firmly. Expanded clones are given a class, and other clones once, few, many or no size at all.

J gene,D gene,clone size,V gene,CDR3 DNA,CDR3 protein
TRBJ1-4,NA,NA,TRBV19,TGTGCCAGTAGACCAGGACAGCGTGCAACTAATGAAAAACTGTTTTTT,CASRPGQRATNEKLFF
TRBJ2-1,TRBD2,few,TRBV7-7,TGTGCTAGCAGCCCGGGGACTAGCGGAAACAATGAGCAGTTCTTC,CASSPGTSGNNEQFF
TRBJ1-2,NA,NA,TRBV23-1,TGCGCCGCGTCATTTAGGAGCGACTATGGCTACACCTTC,CAASFRSDYGYTF
TRBJ1-1,NA,NA,TRBV7-9,TGTGCCAGCAGCTTAGGAGGAGGTCAGAACACTGAAGCTTTCTTT,CASSLGGGQNTEAFF
TRBJ1-3,NA,NA,TRBV2,TGTGCCAGCAGTGGGGGCCCTAAAGGCCACACCATATATTTT,CASSGGPKGHTIYF
TRBJ1-1,NA,few,TRBV4-1,TGCGCCAGCAGCCAAGAGACGGGGAACACTGAAGCTTTCTTT,CASSQETGNTEAFF
TRBJ2-7,NA,NA,TRBV13,TGTGCCAGCAGCTTAGGTGGCAGGGGATACGAGCAGTACTTC,CASSLGGRGYEQYF
TRBJ2-1,NA,NA,TRBV23-1,TGCGCCAGCAGTCCGACTCCAGGGGCGCCTCCCTACAATGAGCAGTTCTTC,CASSPTPGAPPYNEQFF
TRBJ2-7,NA,few,TRBV5-3,TGTGCCAGAAGCTTGTGGCAGGGAGGAAGCGAGCAGTACTTC,CARSLWQGGSEQYF
TRBJ2-7,NA,NA,TRBV19,TGTGCCAGTAGTATATCAGGTCTCCACGAGCAGTACTTC,CASSISGLHEQYF
TRBJ2-5,TRBD1,once,TRBV5-1,TGCGCCAGCCGAGGGACAGGGGGCTCCGTTAGGGAGACCCAGTACTTC,CASRGTGGSVRETQYF
TRBJ2-1,NA,NA,TRBV19,TGTGCCAGTAGTATAGGTAACAATGAGCAGTTCTTC,CASSIGNNEQFF
TRBJ2-2,TRBD2,NA,TRBV5-1,TGCGCCAGCAGCTTCCTAGCGGGATCTGGGGAGCTGTTTTTT,CASSFLAGSGELFF
TRBJ2-5,NA,NA,TRBV10-2,TGCGCCAGCCGCCAGGGTACAGAGACCCAGTACTTC,CASRQGTETQYF
TRBJ1-2,NA,NA,TRBV9,TGTGCCAGCAGCGAGACAGGATTGGGGGGCTACACCTTC,CASSETGLGGYTF
TRBJ2-1,TRBD2,NA,TRBV6-2/TRBV6-3,TGTGCCAGCAGCCATGGGACTAGCGGGAGTGATGAGCAGTTCTTC,CASSHGTSGSDEQFF
TRBJ1-4,NA,NA,TRBV21-1,TGTGCCAGCAGCAAAGCCTCCAGGTCAACTAATGAAAAACTGTTTTTT,CASSKASRSTNEKLFF
TRBJ1-6,NA,once,TRBV29-1,TGCAGCGCTGGGGAGGCCTATAATTCACCCCTCCACTTT,CSAGEAYNSPLHF
TRBJ2-2,TRBD2,NA,TRBV30,TGTGCCTGGAGTGACCCAGGGAGGGTAGCGAACAGAGGGGAGCTGTTTTTT,CAWSDPGRVANRGELFF
TRBJ1-6,NA,NA,TRBV7-2,TGTGCCAGCAGCCCGCGTTATAATTCACCCCTCCACTTT,CASSPRYNSPLHF
TRBJ2-3,TRBD2,NA,TRBV11-2,TGTGCCAGCAGCCCGGGGACTAGCGGGAGGGCCACAGATACGCAGTATTTT,CASSPGTSGRATDTQYF
TRBJ1-5,NA,NA,TRBV7-9,TGTGCCAGCAGCTTGGCAGGGGCGAGCAATCAGCCCCAGCATTTT,CASSLAGASNQPQHF
TRBJ1-3,NA,NA,TRBV18,TGTGCCAGCTCACCAGTAACGGGGAGCTCTGGAAACACCATATATTTT,CASSPVTGSSGNTIYF
TRBJ2-7,TRBD2,NA,TRBV11-2,TGTGCCAGCAGCCCCCGGGGGGGTAGGACCTACGAGCAGTACTTC,CASSPRGGRTYEQYF
TRBJ2-7,TRBD2,NA,TRBV3-1/TRBV3-2,TGTGCCAGCAGCCGTCTTGGGCGGGAGCCAACCTACGAGCAGTACTTC,CASSRLGREPTYEQYF
TRBJ2-7,NA,NA,TRBV11-3,TGTGCCAGCAGCTTAGGGGCAGTCTACGAGCAGTACTTC,CASSLGAVYEQYF
TRBJ2-1,NA,NA,TRBV6-2/TRBV6-3,TGTGCCAGCAGTTACTCGAGCCGTGAGCAGTTCTTC,CASSYSSREQFF
TRBJ2-1,NA,once,TRBV7-9,TGTGCCAGCAGCTTAATCCCAGAAAACAATGAGCAGTTCTTC,CASSLIPENNEQFF
TRBJ2-7,TRBD1,NA,TRBV5-6,TGTGCCAGCACACAGACAGGGGAGAACTACGAGCAGTACTTC,CASTQTGENYEQYF
TRBJ2-5,TRBD2,NA,TRBV3-1/TRBV3-2,TGTGCCAGCAGCAAATGGACTAGCGGGGCACACCGGGAGACCCAGTACTTC,CASSKWTSGAHRETQYF
TRBJ2-3,NA,NA,TRBV28,TGTGCCAGCAGTTGGGGCTACCCTAGCACAGATACGCAGTATTTT,CASSWGYPSTDTQYF
TRBJ2-6,NA,NA,TRBV21-1,TGTGCCAGCAGCAAAGCGTTTCCTAGCGGGAGCGCCGGGGCCAACGTCCTGACTTTC,CASSKAFPSGSAGANVLTF
TRBJ2-5,TRBD1,NA,TRBV19,TGTGCCAGTAGTGTGGGACAGGGGCTTTCGGAGACCCAGTACTTC,CASSVGQGLSETQYF
TRBJ2-1,TRBD2,NA,TRBV15,TGTGCCACCAGCACACTTCATAGCGGGAGGGTTTATGAGCAGTTCTTC,CATSTLHSGRVYEQFF
TRBJ1-5,NA,NA,TRBV19,TGTGCCAGTAGTAATTATGGGGCAGCCAACCGTCAGCCCCAGCATTTT,CASSNYGAANRQPQHF
TRBJ2-1,TRBD1,NA,TRBV5-1,TGCGCCAGCAGCCTCTTTGGACAGGGTTACAATGAGCAGTTCTTC,CASSLFGQGYNEQFF
TRBJ2-3,NA,NA,TRBV6-4,TGTGCCAGCAGTGACTCAGAGCGGGATACGCAGTATTTT,CASSDSERDTQYF
TRBJ1-2,NA,NA,TRBV18,TGTGCCAGCTCACCATGGGCAGGGGAGACATATGGCTACACCTTC,CASSPWAGETYGYTF
TRBJ2-7,TRBD2,NA,TRBV6-5,TGTGCCAGCGGCAACCTAGCGGGAGAAGGCGAGCAGTACTTC,CASGNLAGEGEQYF
TRBJ2-1,TRBD2,NA,TRBV11-2,TGTGCCAGCAGCTTAGTATTAGCGGGGTCCTACAATGAGCAGTTCTTC,CASSLVLAGSYNEQFF
TRBJ2-5,NA,NA,TRBV9,TGTGCCAGCAGCGTAGACAGGGTAAAAGAGACCCAGTACTTC,CASSVDRVKETQYF
TRBJ1-3,NA,NA,TRBV4-3,TGCGCCAGCAGCCTCGATGACAGATTTTCTGGAAACACCATATATTTT,CASSLDDRFSGNTIYF
TRBJ1-1,NA,NA,TRBV19,TGTGCCAGTAGTATAGTTGGACACTGGAACACTGAAGCTTTCTTT,CASSIVGHWNTEAFF
TRBJ2-3,NA,NA,TRBV5-1,TGCGCCAGCAGCTTGGGCAATCGCGGGACTAGCACAGATACGCAGTATTTT,CASSLGNRGTSTDTQYF
TRBJ2-5,NA,NA,TRBV5-4,TGTGCCAGCAGCTTGGCGGACAACCAAGAGACCCAGTACTTC,CASSLADNQETQYF
TRBJ2-1,NA,NA,TRBV20-1,TGCAGTGCTAGTCGTTTGGGGCGGGAGCAGTTCTTC,CSASRLGREQFF
TRBJ2-7,TRBD2,NA,TRBV5-4,TGTGCCAGCAGCTGGGAGGGCGGACTAGCGGGAGCCCGGCAGTACTTC,CASSWEGGLAGARQYF
TRBJ1-2,NA,NA,TRBV3-1/TRBV3-2,TGTGCCAGCAGCCAAGAGACTACGGGACATACCACAACATGGCGGGGCTACACCTTC,CASSQETTGHTTTWRGYTF
TRBJ2-5,NA,NA,TRBV30,TGTGCCTGGGAGCGACCGGGCCAGGGTTACTTC,CAWERPGQGYF
TRBJ1-2,NA,NA,TRBV27,TGTGCCAGCAGTTTCATTGGACATGGCTATGGCTACACCTTC,CASSFIGHGYGYTF
TRBJ2-1,NA,NA,TRBV10-3,TGTGCCACCCTTAGAGGTGATGCCTACAATGAGCAGTTCTTC,CATLRGDAYNEQFF
TRBJ2-3,NA,NA,TRBV9,TGTGCCAGCAACCAGCGGGCGACGGGCACAGATACGCAGTATTTT,CASNQRATGTDTQYF
TRBJ1-2,NA,NA,TRBV3-1/TRBV3-2,TGTGCCAGCAGCCAAGAGAGAGCTAACTATGGCTACACCTTC,CASSQERANYGYTF
TRBJ2-5,TRBD2,NA,TRBV30,TGTGCCTGGAGTGTACCAGCGGGAGGGAAGACGTATGTTGGGACCCAGTACTTC,CAWSVPAGGKTYVGTQYF
TRBJ2-1,NA,NA,TRBV30,TGTGCCTGGTCACATTCTGACAATGAGCAGTTCTTC,CAWSHSDNEQFF
TRBJ2-3,TRBD1,NA,TRBV20-1,TGCAGTGCTAGTGAGGAGACAGGGTACCTAGATACGCAGTATTTT,CSASEETGYLDTQYF
TRBJ2-1,NA,NA,TRBV3-1/TRBV3-2,TGTGCCAGCAGCTCCATCAATGAGCAGTTCTTC,CASSSINEQFF